The present T cell receptor (beta chain) was sequenced within a study of vaccination effects on CD4 cells after COVID-19. On the study more broadly: Sampling occurred a median 72 days post second dose, range 14 to 241.

Study conclusions and caveats: Vaccine- and infection-induced clones showed marked clonal contraction late following vaccination.

Sequencing was performed with immunoSEQ multiplex PCR; in TCRdb, only in-frame clones are kept and a portion is missing. The profile covers tens of thousands of clones, with 60% to 80% appearing a single time and around 10% taken by the ten largest. With regard to this clone: Its antigen is as yet unknown.

The CDR3 has 12 residues. Germline loops: CDR1 SGHRS, CDR2 YFSETQ. V was trimmed by 0 bases and J by 4 bases, leaving 4 bases between them. Before sequencing took place, the ViraFEST assay used viral peptide pools to expand antigen-specific CD4+ T cells. Subsequent to less than twelve days of culture, CD4+ T cells were isolated. It was two doses of either the BNT162b2 or mRNA-1273 vaccine that participants received. They grew 2 million to 2.5 million PBMC in each well, adding 7.5 to 10 IU/ml IL-2 and 10 ug/ml peptides. Material: CD4+ T cells from PBMCs cultured with HCoV-229E spike peptides, obtained after COVID-19 vaccination. The J gene is TRBJ1-2, the V gene TRBV5-1; D remains ambiguous. The source of this sequence is a human donor who received a COVID-19 vaccine. The CDR3 loop reads CASSLDAYGYTF. Here the CDR3 DNA reads TGCGCCAGCAGCTTGGACGCCTATGGCTACACCTTC.